What follows are 15 T cell receptor beta chains derived from one specimen sequenced in a study of OX40 agonist ivuxolimab in advanced cancers. Sequencing was performed with immunoSEQ multiplex PCR; in TCRdb, only in-frame clones are kept and a portion is missing. The sample shows roughly 69,000 clones, approximately 90% of them seen only once. The sample here was CD4+ or CD8+ T cells sorted from blood, taken in a trial of the OX40 agonist ivuxolimab. All receptors derive from an adult with an advanced solid tumor such as melanoma, head and neck, liver or kidney cancer.

The chain joins TRBV9 to TRBJ2-1, with D maybe TRBD2 (5 bases). Germline CDR1 reads SGDLS; CDR2 reads YYNGEE. The V and J ends lost 3 bases and 9 bases respectively, with 13 bases between them. This CDR3 is 13 amino acids long. The CDR3 DNA sequence: TGTGCCAGCAGCGGCCTCGGGGAAGGTGAGCAGTTCTTC. Translation gives CASSGLGEGEQFF.

V is TRBV5-1 and J is TRBJ2-2; D is possibly TRBD2 (6 bases). The germline V and J ends were trimmed by 4 bases and 5 bases, with 12 bases remaining between them. This CDR3 comprises 14 residues. The V gene's germline CDR1 is SGHRS and CDR2 YFSETQ. This chain's CDR3 is CASSPQSGTGELFF. The CDR3 nucleotides are TGCGCCAGCAGCCCCCAAAGCGGGACCGGGGAGCTGTTTTTT. The variable domain in full, with the rest retrieved from reference TRBV5-1 and TRBJ2-2, is KAGVTQTPRYLIKTRGQQVTLSCSPISGHRSVSWYQQTPGQGLQFLFEYFSETQRNKGNFPGRFSGRQFSNSRSEMNVSTLELGDSALYLCASSPQSGTGELFFGEGSRLTVL.

This rearrangement joins TRBV6-5 to TRBJ1-6, with 9 bases fitting TRBD1. The CDR3 sequence is 14 residues long. Trimming at V came to 5 bases and at J to 7 bases, leaving 3 bases not matched to a gene. CDR1 is MNHEY, CDR2 SVGAGI, per germline. CDR3 residues: CASSTGTGNSPLHF. CDR3 DNA sequence: TGTGCCAGCAGTACCGGGACAGGGAATTCACCCCTCCACTTT.

The chain couples TRBV6-1 to TRBJ2-7; 12 bases are shared with TRBD2. Germline CDR1 is MNHNS and CDR2 is SASEGT. The V segment lost 2 bases and the J segment 3 bases; nucleotides outside the gene matches: 5. There are 16 residues in the CDR3. The CDR3: CASSEYRTSGNYEQYF. The CDR3 bases are TGTGCCAGCAGTGAATACAGGACTAGCGGGAACTACGAGCAGTACTTC.

The J gene is TRBJ1-2, the V gene TRBV29-1, with 8 bases aligning to TRBD1. Germline V gene sequence: CDR1 SQVTM, CDR2 ANQGSEA. The CDR3 runs to 15 residues. With 3 bases clipped from V and 2 bases from J, the junction kept 8 bases outside the gene matches. The CDR3 loop reads CSVDSRTGLNYGYTF. The CDR3 DNA follows: TGCAGCGTTGATTCCAGGACAGGGTTGAACTATGGCTACACCTTC.

The chain uses TRBV18 and TRBJ1-1; no firm D call. Trimming took off 2 bases at V and 4 bases at J, with 11 bases between the two ends. Germline lookup yields CDR1 KGHSH and CDR2 LQKENI. The CDR3 consists of 14 residues. The DNA for the CDR3 is TGTGCCAGCTCACCAGAACAGATGGGCACTGAAGCTTTCTTT. Protein sequence: CASSPEQMGTEAFF. Filled out from reference TRBV18 and TRBJ1-1, the complete variable domain reads NAGVMQNPRHLVRRRGQEARLRCSPMKGHSHVYWYRQLPEEGLKFMVYLQKENIIDESGMPKERFSAEFPKEGPSILRIQQVVRGDSAAYFCASSPEQMGTEAFFGQGTRLTVV.

The chain carries TRBV9 and TRBJ2-3, with 8 bases fitting TRBD2. The V and J ends lost 7 bases and 2 bases, in that order; junction bases with no gene match: 9. The germline V gene has CDR1 SGDLS and CDR2 YYNGEE. This CDR3 region has 15 residues. This CDR3 is CASSIGGAFTDTQYF. The CDR3 DNA reads TGTGCCAGCTCGATCGGGGGGGCCTTCACAGATACGCAGTATTTT.

The V gene is TRBV5-6, the J gene TRBJ1-5; no reliable D call. V shed 4 bases and J shed 9 bases, with 14 bases lying between them. The CDR3 sequence is 13 residues long. CDR1 SGHDT and CDR2 YYEEEE come from the germline V gene. CDR3 sequence reads: CASSPRTGGPQHF. The CDR3 DNA reads TGTGCCAGCAGCCCACGGACCGGCGGGCCCCAGCATTTT.

The CDR3 loop is CASSIESGTSGTYEQYF. The CDR3 DNA reads as TGTGCCAGTAGTATAGAATCAGGGACTAGCGGAACCTACGAGCAGTACTTC. The chain joins TRBV19 to TRBJ2-7; 11 bases are a match to TRBD2. CDR1 and CDR2 from the germline V gene are LNHDA and SQIVND (reference sequence). This CDR3 has 17 residues. V shed 0 bases, J shed 2 bases, and the junction held 6 bases outside the gene matches.

V usage is TRBV5-1 and J usage is TRBJ1-4, with 7 bases that match TRBD1. The CDR3 covers 17 residues. CDR1 and CDR2 (germline): SGHRS, YFSETQ. V lost 0 bases and J lost 0; bases outside the gene matches: 5. CDR3 loop: CASSLETGSPTNEKLFF. The CDR3 DNA is TGCGCCAGCAGCTTGGAGACAGGGTCGCCAACTAATGAAAAACTGTTTTTT.

V usage is TRBV15 and J usage is TRBJ1-2; TRBD1 matches at 7 bases. There are 14 residues in the CDR3. With 6 bases clipped from V and 4 bases from J, the junction kept 8 bases outside the gene matches. Per germline, CDR1 LNHNV and CDR2 YYDKDF (reference sequence). This chain's CDR3 is CATSDRDHAYGYTF. The CDR3 DNA follows: TGTGCCACCAGTGACAGGGACCATGCCTATGGCTACACCTTC.

The V gene is TRBV20-1, the J gene TRBJ2-5; unclear D gene. This CDR3 has 10 residues. Germline V gene sequence: CDR1 DFQATT, CDR2 SNEGSKA (reference sequence). Trimming cost V 6 bases and J 4 bases, with 6 bases left between them. CDR3 DNA: TGCAGTGCCCGCGGAGAGACCCAGTACTTC. This sequence encodes CSARGETQYF.

The J gene is TRBJ1-1, the V gene TRBV11-2; tentative D call: TRBD1 (5 bases). Germline-derived CDR1 and CDR2 are SGHAT and FQNNGV. Trimming took 5 bases from V and 0 from J, leaving 22 bases between them. The CDR3 is 18 amino acids. As DNA, the CDR3 is TGTGCCAGCAGCATTATCCGCAGCCAGGGAAGACTGAACACTGAAGCTTTCTTT. It encodes CASSIIRSQGRLNTEAFF.

This sequence joins TRBV21-1 and TRBJ2-1; no DNA check was done on the table's D call, TRBD1. TRBV21-1 is termed a pseudogene. This CDR3 region has 18 residues. In nucleotides, the CDR3 is TGTGCCAGCAGCAAAAAGGTCAAGGGACAAGGGGTGCCCAATGAGCAGTTCTTC. Its translation: CASSKKVKGQGVPNEQFF.

This clone is a singleton in its sample. The chain carries TRBV7-9 and TRBJ1-4; 9 bases agree with TRBD1. Germline loops: CDR1 SEHNR, CDR2 FQNEAQ (reference sequence). The CDR3 is 15 amino acids. V lost 2 bases to trimming and J lost 6 bases; unmatched junction nucleotides: 4. In DNA, the CDR3 is TGTGCCAGCAGCTTACCCACAGGGGGCGATGAAAAACTGTTTTTT. It translates to CASSLPTGGDEKLFF.